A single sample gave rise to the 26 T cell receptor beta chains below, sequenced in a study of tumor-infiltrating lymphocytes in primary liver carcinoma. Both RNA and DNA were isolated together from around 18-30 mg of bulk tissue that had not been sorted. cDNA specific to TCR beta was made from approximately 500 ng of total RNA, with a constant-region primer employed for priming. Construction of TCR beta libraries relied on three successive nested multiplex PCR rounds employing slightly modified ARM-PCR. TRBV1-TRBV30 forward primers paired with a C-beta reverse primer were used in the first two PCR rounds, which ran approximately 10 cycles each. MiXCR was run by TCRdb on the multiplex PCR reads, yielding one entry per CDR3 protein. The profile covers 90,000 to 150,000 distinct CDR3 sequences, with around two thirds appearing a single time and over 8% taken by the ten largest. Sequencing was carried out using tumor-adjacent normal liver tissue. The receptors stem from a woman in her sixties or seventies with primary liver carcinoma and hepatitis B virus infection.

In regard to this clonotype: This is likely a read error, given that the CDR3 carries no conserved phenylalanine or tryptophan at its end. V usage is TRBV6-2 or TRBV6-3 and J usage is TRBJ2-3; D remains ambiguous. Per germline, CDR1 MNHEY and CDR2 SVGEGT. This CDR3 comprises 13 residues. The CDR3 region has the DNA TGTGCCAGCAGTCACTCTAGCACAGATACGCAGTATTCT. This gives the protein CASSHSSTDTQYS.

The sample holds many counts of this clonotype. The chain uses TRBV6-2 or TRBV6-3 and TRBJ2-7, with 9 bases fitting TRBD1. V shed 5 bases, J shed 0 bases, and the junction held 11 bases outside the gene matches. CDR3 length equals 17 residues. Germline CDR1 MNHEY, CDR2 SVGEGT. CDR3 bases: TGTGCCAGCAGTACCCCCCCCGGACAGGGGAGCTCCTACGAGCAGTACTTC. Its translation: CASSTPPGQGSSYEQYF.

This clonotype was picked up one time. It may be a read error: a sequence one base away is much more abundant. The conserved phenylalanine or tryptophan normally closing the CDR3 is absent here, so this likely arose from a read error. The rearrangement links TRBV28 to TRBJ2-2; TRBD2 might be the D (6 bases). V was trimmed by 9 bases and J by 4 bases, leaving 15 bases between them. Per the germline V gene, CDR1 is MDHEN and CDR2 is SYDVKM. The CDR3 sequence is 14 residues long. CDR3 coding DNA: TGTGCCAGTATCCCGGCGGGGCCCACCGGGGAGCTGTTTATT. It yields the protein CASIPAGPTGELFI.

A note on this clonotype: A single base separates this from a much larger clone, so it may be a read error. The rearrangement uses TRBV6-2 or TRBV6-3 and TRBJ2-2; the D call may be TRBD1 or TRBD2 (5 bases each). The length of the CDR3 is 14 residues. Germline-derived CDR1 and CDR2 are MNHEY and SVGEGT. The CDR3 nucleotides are TGTGCCAGCAGTTCAGGAACGGACACCGGGGAGCTGCTTTTT. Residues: CASSSGTDTGELLF.

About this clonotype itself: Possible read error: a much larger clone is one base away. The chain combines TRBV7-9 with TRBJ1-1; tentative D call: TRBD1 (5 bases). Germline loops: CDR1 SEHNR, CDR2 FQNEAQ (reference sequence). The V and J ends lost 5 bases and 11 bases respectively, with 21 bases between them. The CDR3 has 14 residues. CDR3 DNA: TGTGCCAGCAGCCCGCCGGGACGCCCTAGTGTGGCTTTCTTT. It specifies CASSPPGRPSVAFF. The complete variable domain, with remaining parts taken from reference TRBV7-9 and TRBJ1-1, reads DTGVSQNPRHKITKRGQNVTFRCDPISEHNRLYWYRQTLGQGPEFLTYFQNEAQLEKSRLLSDRFSAERPKGSFSTLEIQRTEQGDSAMYLCASSPPGRPSVAFFGQGTRLTVV.

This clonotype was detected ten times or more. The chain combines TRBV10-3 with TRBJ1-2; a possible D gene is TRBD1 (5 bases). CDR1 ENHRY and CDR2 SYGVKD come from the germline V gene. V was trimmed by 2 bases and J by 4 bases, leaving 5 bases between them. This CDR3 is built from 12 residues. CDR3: CAISEDSYGYTF. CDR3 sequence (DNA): TGTGCCATCAGTGAGGACAGCTATGGCTACACCTTC.

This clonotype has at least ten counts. The CDR3 sequence is CASSLVTTPSSYNEQFF. The CDR3 DNA reads as TGTGCCAGCAGCTTGGTTACGACTCCTAGCTCCTACAATGAGCAGTTCTTC. The chain combines TRBV5-6 with TRBJ2-1; D not certain. CDR3 size: 17 residues. The germline V gene has CDR1 SGHDT and CDR2 YYEEEE. Trimming pared 0 bases from V and 0 bases from J, leaving 13 bases between.

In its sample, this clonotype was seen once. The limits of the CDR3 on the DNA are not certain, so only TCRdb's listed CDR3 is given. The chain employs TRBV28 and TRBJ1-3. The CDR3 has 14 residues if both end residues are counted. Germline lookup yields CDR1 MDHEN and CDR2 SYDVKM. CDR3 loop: CASSLWGSGNTKYF.

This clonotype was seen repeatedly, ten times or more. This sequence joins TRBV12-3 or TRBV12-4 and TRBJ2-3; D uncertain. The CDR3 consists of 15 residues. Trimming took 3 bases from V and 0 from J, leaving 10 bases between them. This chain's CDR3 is CASSFPPPSTDTQYF. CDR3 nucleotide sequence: TGTGCCAGCAGTTTTCCCCCTCCTAGCACAGATACGCAGTATTTT.

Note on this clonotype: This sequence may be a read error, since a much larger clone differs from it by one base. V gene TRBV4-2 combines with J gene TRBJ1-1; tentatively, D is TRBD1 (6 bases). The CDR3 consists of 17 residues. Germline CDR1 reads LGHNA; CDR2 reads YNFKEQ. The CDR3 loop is CASSYPKTGTPNTEASF. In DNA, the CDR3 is TGTGCCAGCAGCTATCCGAAAACCGGGACACCAAACACTGAAGCTTCCTTT.

The chain's CDR3 is CASAGTKNIQYF. The CDR3 coding sequence is TGTGCCAGCGCCGGGACCAAAAACATTCAGTACTTC. The chain uses TRBV11-3 and TRBJ2-4; D might be TRBD2 (5 bases). V was shortened by 8 bases and J by 2 bases, with 7 bases between the two germline ends. The germline CDR1 and CDR2 sequences are SGHNT and YENEEA. The CDR3 extends over 12 amino acids.

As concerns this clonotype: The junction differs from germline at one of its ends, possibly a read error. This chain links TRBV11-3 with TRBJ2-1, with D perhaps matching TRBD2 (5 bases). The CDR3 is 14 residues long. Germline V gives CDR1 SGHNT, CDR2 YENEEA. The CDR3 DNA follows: TGTGCCAGCAGCGCGAGCGGCCCCTACAATGGGCAGTTCTTC. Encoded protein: CASSASGPYNGQFF.

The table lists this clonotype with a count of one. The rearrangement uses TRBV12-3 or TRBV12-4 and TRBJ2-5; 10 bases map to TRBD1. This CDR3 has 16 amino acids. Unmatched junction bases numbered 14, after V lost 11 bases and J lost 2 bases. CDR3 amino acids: CAHSSLPGQGQETQYF. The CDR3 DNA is TGTGCCCACAGTTCTCTACCGGGACAGGGGCAAGAGACCCAGTACTTC.

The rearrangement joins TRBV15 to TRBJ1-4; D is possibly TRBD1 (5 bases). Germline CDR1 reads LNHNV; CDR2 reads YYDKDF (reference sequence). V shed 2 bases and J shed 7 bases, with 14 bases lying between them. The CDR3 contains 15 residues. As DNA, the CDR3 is TGTGCCACCAGCAGATACAGGTGCGCTAGTGAAAAACTGTTTTTT. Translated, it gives CATSRYRCASEKLFF.

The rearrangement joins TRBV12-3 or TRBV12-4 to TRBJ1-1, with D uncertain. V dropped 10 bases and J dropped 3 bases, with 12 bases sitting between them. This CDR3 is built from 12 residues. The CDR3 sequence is CATRAPDTEAFF. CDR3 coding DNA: TGTGCCACCCGGGCGCCTGACACTGAAGCTTTCTTT.

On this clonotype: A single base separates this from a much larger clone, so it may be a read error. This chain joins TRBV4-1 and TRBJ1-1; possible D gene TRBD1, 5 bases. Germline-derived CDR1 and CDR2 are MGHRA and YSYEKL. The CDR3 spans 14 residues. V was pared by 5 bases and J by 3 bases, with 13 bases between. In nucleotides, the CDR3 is TGCGCCAGCAGCGCAAACAACAGGTACACTGAAGCTTTCTTT. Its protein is CASSANNRYTEAFF.

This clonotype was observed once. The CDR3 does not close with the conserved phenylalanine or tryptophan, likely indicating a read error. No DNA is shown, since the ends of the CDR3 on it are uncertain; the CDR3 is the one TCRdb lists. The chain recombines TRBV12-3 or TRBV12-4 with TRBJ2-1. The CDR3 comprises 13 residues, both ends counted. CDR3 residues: CASSLLSYNEHFS.

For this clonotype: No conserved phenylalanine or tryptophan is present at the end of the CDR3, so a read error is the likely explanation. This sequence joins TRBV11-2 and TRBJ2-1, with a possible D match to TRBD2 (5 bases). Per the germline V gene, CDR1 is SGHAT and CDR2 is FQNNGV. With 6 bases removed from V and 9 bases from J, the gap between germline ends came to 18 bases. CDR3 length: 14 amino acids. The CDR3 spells CASSPDSTYSEQFV. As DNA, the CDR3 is TGTGCCAGCAGTCCGGACTCGACGTATAGTGAGCAGTTCGTC.

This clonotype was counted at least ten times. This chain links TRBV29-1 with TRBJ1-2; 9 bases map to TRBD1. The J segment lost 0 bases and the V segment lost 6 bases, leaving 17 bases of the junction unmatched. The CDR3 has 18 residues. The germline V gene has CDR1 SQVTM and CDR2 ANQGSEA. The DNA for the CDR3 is TGCAGCGTGGAACTAACCCCGGGACAGGGACCCGCTAACTATGGCTACACCTTC. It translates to CSVELTPGQGPANYGYTF.

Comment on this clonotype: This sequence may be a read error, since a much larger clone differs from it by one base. CDR3 nucleotides: TGCGCCAGCAGACTGAGGACTGGGCCTAGCACAGATACGCAGTATTTT. Translating gives CASRLRTGPSTDTQYF. This chain uses TRBV4-1 with TRBJ2-3, with D possibly TRBD2 on 5 matching bases. V gave up 6 bases and J gave up 0 bases, with 16 bases separating them. Germline-derived CDR1 and CDR2 are MGHRA and YSYEKL. CDR3 length: 16 residues.

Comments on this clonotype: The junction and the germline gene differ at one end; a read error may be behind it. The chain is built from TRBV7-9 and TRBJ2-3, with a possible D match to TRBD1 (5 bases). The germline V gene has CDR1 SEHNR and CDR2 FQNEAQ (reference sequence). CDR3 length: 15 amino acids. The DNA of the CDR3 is TGTGCCAGTAGCCCTCGAAGACAGAGCATAGATACGCAGTATTTT. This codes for CASSPRRQSIDTQYF.

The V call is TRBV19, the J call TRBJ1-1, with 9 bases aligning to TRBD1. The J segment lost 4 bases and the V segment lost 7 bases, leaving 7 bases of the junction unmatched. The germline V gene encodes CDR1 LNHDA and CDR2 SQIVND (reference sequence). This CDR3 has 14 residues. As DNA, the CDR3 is TGTGCCAGTACCCCGACAGGGGGAGTCACTGAAGCTTTCTTT. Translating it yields CASTPTGGVTEAFF.

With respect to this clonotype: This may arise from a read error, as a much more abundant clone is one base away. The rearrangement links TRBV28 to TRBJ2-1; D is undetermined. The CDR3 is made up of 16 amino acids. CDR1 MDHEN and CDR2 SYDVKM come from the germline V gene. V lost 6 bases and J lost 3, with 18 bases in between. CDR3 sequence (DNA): TGTGCCAGCAGCAGTTTAATATGGGGTCGCTACAATGAGCAGTTCTTC. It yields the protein CASSSLIWGRYNEQFF.

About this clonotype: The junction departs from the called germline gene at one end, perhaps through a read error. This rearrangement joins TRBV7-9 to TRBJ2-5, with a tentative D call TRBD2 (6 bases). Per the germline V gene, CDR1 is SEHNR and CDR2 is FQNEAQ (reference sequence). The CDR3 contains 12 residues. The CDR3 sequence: CASSQGGEAQYF. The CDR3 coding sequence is TGCGCCAGCAGCCAGGGTGGGGAGGCCCAGTACTTC.

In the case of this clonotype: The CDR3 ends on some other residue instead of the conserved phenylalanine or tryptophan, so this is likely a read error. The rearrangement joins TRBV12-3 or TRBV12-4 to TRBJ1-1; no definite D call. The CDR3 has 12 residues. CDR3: CANSDVWTEAFV. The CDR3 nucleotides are TGTGCCAACAGTGACGTATGGACTGAAGCTTTCGTT.

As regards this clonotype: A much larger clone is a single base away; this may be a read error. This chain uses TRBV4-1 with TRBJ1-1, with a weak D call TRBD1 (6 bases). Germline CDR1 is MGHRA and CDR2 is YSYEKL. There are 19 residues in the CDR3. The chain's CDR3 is CASSQAGWGASPMNTEASF. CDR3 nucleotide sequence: TGCGCCAGCAGCCAAGCCGGCTGGGGGGCCTCTCCGATGAACACTGAAGCTTCCTTT.